The clone carrying this T cell receptor (beta chain) was detected only once. Its antigen remains unidentified. At the DNA level, this CDR3 is encoded by other sequences in the same sample as well. Germline lookup yields CDR1 MNHEY and CDR2 SMNVEV (reference sequence). The CDR3 sequence is 16 residues long. The ends lost 3 bases at V and 1 base at J; junction bases unmatched: 4. This sample was included in a study of cytomegalovirus exposure and HLA in healthy donors. Study-wide results and limits: Among TCR beta chains, those listed as cytomegalovirus-associated numbered approximately 150.

TCRdb's copy holds only in-frame clones and misses some; the assay was immunoSEQ multiplex PCR. The sample lists 110,000 to 150,000 clones, approximately 92% occurring once. The chain is built from TRBV27 and TRBJ2-3; 10 bases map to TRBD2. Sequenced material: PBMCs. The clonotype originates from a woman aged 18-29 years in good health and CMV-seropositive. As DNA, the CDR3 is TGTGCCAGCAGTTTGTCGCTAGCGGGGGGCACAGATACGCAGTATTTT. Translation gives CASSLSLAGGTDTQYF.